This passage covers 20 T cell receptor beta chains from one sample sequenced in a study of cytomegalovirus exposure and HLA in healthy donors. Primers for the PCR totalled 60 Vbeta and 13 Jbeta. Libraries were prepared by immunoSEQ multiplex PCR; TCRdb keeps only in-frame clonotypes and omits some of them. The sample records 150,000 to 200,000 clones, about 80% being singletons. Sequences were obtained from PBMCs. These receptors all come from a woman in her thirties or forties in good health and CMV-seronegative.

On this clone itself: One end of the junction is discordant with germline, which a read error may explain. The chain uses TRBV28 and TRBJ2-4; D remains ambiguous. This CDR3 is 14 amino acids long. Germline V CDR1 and CDR2: MDHEN, SYDVKM. This CDR3 is CASSLTRYQNSQYF. Here the CDR3 DNA reads TGTGCCAGCAGTTTAACCAGATATCAAAACAGTCAGTACTTC.

The CDR3 loop reads CATSRDTSGRSETQYF. The CDR3 bases are TGTGCCACCAGCAGGGACACTAGCGGGAGATCGGAGACCCAGTACTTC. The chain employs TRBV15 and TRBJ2-5; 11 bases are shared with TRBD2. Germline CDR1 reads LNHNV; CDR2 reads YYDKDF (reference sequence). This CDR3 is 16 amino acids long. Trimming took 3 bases from V and 5 from J; bases not matched to a gene: 8.

The gene calls are TRBV4-3 and TRBJ1-5; D is undetermined. CDR1 is LGHNA and CDR2 is YSLEER in the germline V gene. With 0 bases removed from V and 5 bases from J, the gap between germline ends came to 11 bases. The CDR3 covers 15 residues. The CDR3 sequence: CASSQDGGGDQPQHF. The DNA for the CDR3 is TGCGCCAGCAGCCAAGATGGAGGCGGGGATCAGCCCCAGCATTTT.

The V gene is TRBV30, the J gene TRBJ2-3, with 7 bases aligning to TRBD1. V dropped 1 base and J dropped 2; count of bases not matched to a gene: 6. The length of the CDR3 is 15 residues. Germline CDR1 is GTSNPN and CDR2 is SVGIG (reference sequence). The CDR3 DNA reads TGTGCCTGGAGTGGAGGGGGACAGTACACAGATACGCAGTATTTT. Translated: CAWSGGGQYTDTQYF.

The gene calls are TRBV4-3 and TRBJ2-1; D is perhaps TRBD1 (5 bases). Trimming took 0 bases from V and 4 from J, leaving 10 bases between them. CDR1 is LGHNA and CDR2 is YSLEER in the germline V gene. The CDR3 covers 15 residues. The CDR3 DNA reads TGCGCCAGCAGCCAAGACCGTGGGGCTTACAATGAGCAGTTCTTC. The encoded protein is CASSQDRGAYNEQFF.

This chain joins TRBV28 and TRBJ2-5; 10 positions agree with TRBD2. Germline CDR1 reads MDHEN; CDR2 reads SYDVKM. The trim removed 5 bases at V and 6 bases at J, leaving 9 bases unmatched. This CDR3 spans 15 amino acids. CDR3 in DNA: TGTGCCAGCAGTAGTCCTAGCGGGAGTTTGAAGACCCAGTACTTC. Its translation is CASSSPSGSLKTQYF.

A single count supports this clone. The chain links TRBV4-3 to TRBJ1-1, with a tentative D call TRBD1 (5 bases). Looked up from germline, CDR1 is LGHNA and CDR2 is YSLEER. This CDR3 contains 13 residues. V shed 7 bases and J shed 2 bases, with 11 bases lying between them. The CDR3 bases are TGCGCCAGCATGGGCCAGGGAAACACTGAAGCTTTCTTT. Residues: CASMGQGNTEAFF.

This chain links TRBV28 with TRBJ1-3; TRBD1 matches 8 bases. CDR3 length: 15 amino acids. Germline V gene sequence: CDR1 MDHEN, CDR2 SYDVKM. V lost 7 bases, J lost 4 bases, and 9 bases stayed unmatched. The CDR3 sequence is CASTTGQGRGNTIYF. CDR3 coding DNA: TGTGCCAGCACCACCGGACAGGGAAGGGGAAACACCATATATTTT.

The J gene is TRBJ1-4, the V gene TRBV5-5, with 10 bases that match TRBD1. CDR1 is SGHKS, CDR2 YYEKEE, per germline (reference sequence). Trimming at V came to 3 bases and at J to 8 bases, leaving 7 bases not matched to a gene. The CDR3 length is 15 residues. CDR3 sequence: CASSSGQGDGEKLFF. CDR3 nucleotides: TGTGCCAGCAGCTCCGGACAGGGGGATGGAGAAAAACTGTTTTTT. The variable domain in full, with the rest retrieved from reference TRBV5-5 and TRBJ1-4, is DAGVTQSPTHLIKTRGQQVTLRCSPISGHKSVSWYQQVLGQGPQFIFQYYEKEERGRGNFPDRFSARQFPNYSSELNVNALLLGDSALYLCASSSGQGDGEKLFFGSGTQLSVL.

The chain recombines TRBV4-2 with TRBJ1-2; tentative D call: TRBD1 (6 bases). The CDR3 is 14 amino acids. Per the germline V gene, CDR1 is LGHNA and CDR2 is YNFKEQ. Trimming left V 2 bases short and J 9 bases short, with 16 bases between. CDR3 residues: CASSQPSDSSSYTF. CDR3 sequence (DNA): TGTGCCAGCAGCCAACCCTCGGACAGCAGCAGCTACACCTTC.

The chain uses TRBV10-3 and TRBJ1-4, with a tentative D call TRBD1 (6 bases). In germline, CDR1 is ENHRY, CDR2 SYGVKD. The CDR3 is 13 residues long. V was cut by 4 bases and J by 8 bases, with 11 bases left in between. The CDR3 region is CAISAGVQEKLFF. CDR3 DNA: TGTGCCATCAGTGCAGGGGTTCAGGAAAAACTGTTTTTT.

The genes are TRBV29-1 and TRBJ2-1, with D unresolved. The CDR3 contains 13 residues. V dropped 1 base and J dropped 0 bases, with 4 bases sitting between them. CDR1 SQVTM and CDR2 ANQGSEA come from the germline V gene. The CDR3 DNA reads as TGCAGCGTTGAAGGCGGCTCCTACAATGAGCAGTTCTTC. Protein product: CSVEGGSYNEQFF.

V usage is TRBV5-3 and J usage is TRBJ2-3; D might be TRBD1 (7 bases). TRBV5-3 counts as an open reading frame of uncertain function. V was shortened by 2 bases and J by 5 bases, with 15 bases between the two germline ends. This CDR3 has 15 amino acids. The CDR3 DNA reads TGTGCCAGAAGCTTACTCAGGGGGGAGAGAGATACGCAGTATTTT. It translates to CARSLLRGERDTQYF.

This chain links TRBV6-5 with TRBJ1-1; D unclear. Trimming removed 0 bases from V and 4 bases from J, with 12 bases in between. This CDR3 is 15 amino acids long. Germline loops: CDR1 MNHEY, CDR2 SVGAGI. The CDR3: CASSYSQFLSTEAFF. The CDR3 DNA reads TGTGCCAGCAGTTACTCCCAGTTTTTAAGCACTGAAGCTTTCTTT.

DNA of the CDR3: TGTGCCAGCAGTGAATTCCATGCCGGGACAGGGACTGGCGGCTACACCTTC. Its protein is CASSEFHAGTGTGGYTF. This sequence joins TRBV2 and TRBJ1-2; TRBD1 matches at 9 bases. The CDR3 length is 17 residues. The V and J ends lost 2 bases and 8 bases, in that order; junction bases with no gene match: 15. The germline gives CDR1 SNHLY, CDR2 FYNNEI.

The chain uses TRBV27 and TRBJ2-6, with 8 bases that match TRBD2. Germline trimming cut 5 bases from V and 0 bases from J; bases unmatched to any gene: 12. The CDR3 totals 19 residues. CDR1 is MNHEY, CDR2 SMNVEV, per germline (reference sequence). This CDR3 is CASSPKPGGVISGANVLTF. In DNA form, the CDR3 reads TGTGCCAGCAGTCCTAAACCGGGAGGGGTGATCTCTGGGGCCAACGTCCTGACTTTC.

The chain recombines TRBV2 with TRBJ1-5, with TRBD1 matching over 9 bases. CDR1 is SNHLY and CDR2 is FYNNEI in the germline V gene. With 5 bases clipped from V and 7 bases from J, the junction kept 6 bases outside the gene matches. The CDR3 is 14 amino acids. The CDR3: CASSRDRDGQPQHF. The CDR3 DNA sequence: TGTGCCAGCAGTCGGGACAGGGACGGGCAGCCCCAGCATTTT.

The V and J genes are TRBV7-8 and TRBJ2-7; D is unresolved. The CDR3 has 15 amino acids. V was pared by 6 bases and J by 2 bases, with 17 bases between. The germline V gene has CDR1 SGHVS and CDR2 FQNEAQ. CDR3 nucleotide sequence: TGTGCCAGCAGAAAGGAAGCTGACTTCACCTACGAGCAGTACTTC. This encodes CASRKEADFTYEQYF.

The chain couples TRBV30 to TRBJ2-5, with D possibly being TRBD1 (5 bases). The CDR3 runs 16 residues. Looked up from germline, CDR1 is GTSNPN and CDR2 is SVGIG (reference sequence). V gave up 0 bases and J gave up 5 bases, with 19 bases separating them. The CDR3 bases are TGTGCCTGGAGTGTGGGGCAGGCGAAGTTAGGGGAGACCCAGTACTTC. This codes for CAWSVGQAKLGETQYF.

Worth noting for this clone: Other DNA sequences in the same sample also yield this CDR3. This chain links TRBV5-1 with TRBJ2-7; possible D gene TRBD2, 5 bases. The CDR3 loop spans 12 amino acids. Trimming left V 5 bases short and J 6 bases short, with 12 bases between. Per germline, CDR1 SGHRS and CDR2 YFSETQ. This chain's CDR3 is CASSPAGGEQYF. DNA for the CDR3: TGCGCCAGCAGTCCGGCGGGTGGCGAGCAGTACTTC.